This T cell receptor (beta chain) was sequenced during a study of cytomegalovirus exposure and HLA in healthy donors. Points from the study as a whole: Apart from CMV serostatus, no immune exposure information was available.

In the case of this clone: What it binds is not known.

Researchers ran the PCR with 60 Vbeta and 13 Jbeta primers. Generated by immunoSEQ multiplex PCR, the TCRdb table keeps only in-frame clones and is missing some. The sample has some 190,000 clones, about 79% seen once. Looked up from germline, CDR1 is SGHDN and CDR2 is FVKESK. Trimming pared 0 bases from V and 10 bases from J, leaving 13 bases between. CDR3 size: 14 residues. Sequenced: PBMCs. The J gene is TRBJ2-1, the V gene TRBV14; D uncertain. The source is a man aged 18 to 29 in good health and CMV-seronegative. In nucleotides, the CDR3 is TGTGCCAGCAGCCAAGATGTCGGTAGTCGGGAGCAGTTCTTC. This codes for CASSQDVGSREQFF. The full variable domain, with the rest looked up from reference TRBV14 and TRBJ2-1, is EAGVTQFPSHSVIEKGQTVTLRCDPISGHDNLYWYRRVMGKEIKFLLHFVKESKQDESGMPNNRFLAERTGGTYSTLKVQPAELEDSGVYFCASSQDVGSREQFFGPGTRLTVL.